This entry features one T cell receptor (beta chain) sequence. The sample is drawn from a study of blood T cell repertoires in COVID-19. Across the study: Material from acute and convalescent COVID-19 was sourced from the United States, Italy and Spain. The analysed material was cDNA or gDNA that came from T cells, B-cell-depleted T cells, or PBMCs.

V was clipped by 7 bases and J by 4 bases; unmatched bases: 10. Germline V gene data show CDR1 as MNHNY and CDR2 as SVGAGI (reference sequence). The CDR3 covers 15 residues. Per the study methods: Using reference gene primer amplification, nucleated cell counts were estimated. Libraries were prepared by immunoSEQ multiplex PCR; TCRdb keeps only in-frame clonotypes and omits some of them. V and J calls and clone size are copied from that table; D and trimming were computed from the DNA. The sample lists around 68,000 clones; around 86% were seen once. Sequenced input: peripheral blood. This receptor was identified in a human donor in a cohort sampled during active COVID-19. The chain couples TRBV6-6 to TRBJ1-1; 9 bases match TRBD1. The DNA for the CDR3 is TGTGCCAGCAAAAAACCGGGACAGGGTTTCACTGAAGCTTTCTTT. It encodes CASKKPGQGFTEAFF.